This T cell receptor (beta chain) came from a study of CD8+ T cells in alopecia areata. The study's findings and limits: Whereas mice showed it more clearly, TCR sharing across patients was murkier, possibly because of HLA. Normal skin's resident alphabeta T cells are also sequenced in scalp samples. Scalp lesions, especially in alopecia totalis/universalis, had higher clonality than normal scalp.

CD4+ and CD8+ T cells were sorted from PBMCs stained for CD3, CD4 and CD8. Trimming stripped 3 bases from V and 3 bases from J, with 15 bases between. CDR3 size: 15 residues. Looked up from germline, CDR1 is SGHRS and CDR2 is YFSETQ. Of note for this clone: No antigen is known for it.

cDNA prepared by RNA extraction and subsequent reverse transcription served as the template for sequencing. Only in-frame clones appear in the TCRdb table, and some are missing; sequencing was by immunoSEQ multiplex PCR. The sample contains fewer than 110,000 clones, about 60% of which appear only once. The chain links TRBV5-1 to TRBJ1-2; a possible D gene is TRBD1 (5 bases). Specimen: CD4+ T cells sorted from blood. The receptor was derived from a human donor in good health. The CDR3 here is CASSWDRPTDYGYTF. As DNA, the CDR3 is TGCGCCAGCAGCTGGGACCGACCGACGGACTATGGCTACACCTTC.